One sample yielded the 20 T cell receptor beta chains listed below, sequenced in a study of blood T cell repertoires in COVID-19. Profiling relied on immunoSEQ multiplex PCR, and the TCRdb table lists in-frame clones only, not all of them. The repertoire has around 200,000 clones, 86% of them found once; the top ten carry approximately 5%. Input material: PBMCs or T cells enriched from blood (not recorded which). These receptor sequences come from a man aged 35 to 55 with acute COVID-19.

The chain is built from TRBV4-2 and TRBJ1-2; D not certain. The V end lost 3 bases, the J end lost 4 bases, and 18 bases lay between the germline ends. Germline CDR1 is LGHNA and CDR2 is YNFKEQ. CDR3 length: 16 residues. The chain's CDR3 is CASSHEASMGSYGYTF. CDR3 nucleotides: TGTGCCAGCAGCCATGAAGCGTCTATGGGGAGCTATGGCTACACCTTC.

On this clone itself: One junction end does not reproduce the germline sequence, and a read error may be involved. The chain carries TRBV2 and TRBJ2-5; 14 bases align to TRBD2. The CDR3 covers 16 residues. Per the germline V gene, CDR1 is SNHLY and CDR2 is FYNNEI. The CDR3 DNA reads TGTGCCAGCAGTGGGGGGAGTGGTGGGACTAGCGGGAGACGGGACTTC. Its translation is CASSGGSGGTSGRRDF. The complete variable domain, with remaining parts taken from reference TRBV2 and TRBJ2-5, reads EPEVTQTPSHQVTQMGQEVILRCVPISNHLYFYWYRQILGQKVEFLVSFYNNEISEKSEIFDDQFSVERPDGSNFTLKIRSTKLEDSAMYFCASSGGSGGTSGRRDFGPGTRLLVL.

The chain uses TRBV28 and TRBJ1-5; tentative D call: TRBD1 (6 bases). CDR1 is MDHEN, CDR2 SYDVKM, per germline. CDR3 size: 15 residues. V lost 4 bases and J lost 11, with 21 bases in between. The DNA of the CDR3 is TGTGCCAGCAGTTCTCCCGGGACACGGACTAGGTCCCAGCATTTT. Residues: CASSSPGTRTRSQHF.

This chain uses TRBV18 with TRBJ2-7; TRBD2 agrees at 11 bases. CDR1 is KGHSH, CDR2 LQKENI, per germline. The CDR3 consists of 17 residues. Germline trimming cut 4 bases from V and 0 bases from J; bases unmatched to any gene: 8. The CDR3 reads CASSLGGLAVSSYEQYF. CDR3 nucleotides: TGTGCCAGCTCACTAGGGGGACTAGCGGTAAGCTCCTACGAGCAGTACTTC.

The chain is built from TRBV5-4 and TRBJ2-7; 7 bases fit TRBD1. Germline V gene sequence: CDR1 SGHNT, CDR2 YYREEE (reference sequence). The CDR3 runs to 14 residues. The ends lost 2 bases at V and 7 bases at J; junction bases unmatched: 9. The chain's CDR3 is CASSLPQGHGEQYF. As DNA, the CDR3 is TGTGCCAGCAGCTTACCACAGGGGCATGGGGAGCAGTACTTC.

A few counts support this clone. The V and J genes are TRBV28 and TRBJ1-1; D gene unclear. The CDR3 extends over 15 amino acids. Between the trimmed V and J ends, which lost 3 bases and 4 bases, there was a span of 15 bases. Per the germline V gene, CDR1 is MDHEN and CDR2 is SYDVKM. The CDR3 region has the DNA TGTGCCAGCAGTTTGGCCTCCCAATGGGCCACTGAAGCTTTCTTT. Translated, it gives CASSLASQWATEAFF.

This chain uses TRBV5-6 with TRBJ2-1, with TRBD2 identical over 11 bases. The germline CDR1 and CDR2 sequences are SGHDT and YYEEEE. The ends lost 3 bases at V and 8 bases at J; junction bases unmatched: 19. The CDR3 consists of 19 residues. The CDR3 is CASSWRGLADLLERHEQFF. CDR3 DNA sequence: TGTGCCAGCAGCTGGAGGGGACTAGCGGATTTACTCGAGAGGCATGAGCAGTTCTTC.

This clone was detected only a few times. V is TRBV2 and J is TRBJ1-5; D is undetermined. V lost 3 bases, J lost 14 bases, and 11 bases lay in between. The CDR3 has 11 residues. The V gene's germline CDR1 is SNHLY and CDR2 FYNNEI. For the CDR3, the DNA is TGTGCCAGCAGTGAGGGAAGGAGGGAGCATTTT. The encoded protein is CASSEGRREHF.

The chain joins TRBV30 to TRBJ1-3; D may be TRBD1 (6 bases). There are 14 residues in the CDR3. Germline V gives CDR1 GTSNPN, CDR2 SVGIG (reference sequence). The V end was cut by 6 bases, the J end by 4 bases, with 16 bases between. The CDR3 coding sequence is TGTGCCTGTCCTAAAGGACAGTTAGGAAACACCATATATTTT. Translated: CACPKGQLGNTIYF.

V is TRBV7-2 and J is TRBJ1-1; 7 nucleotides align to TRBD1. Germline CDR1 and CDR2: SGHTA and FQGNSA. V was pared by 3 bases and J by 9 bases, with 16 bases of the junction left unmatched. This CDR3 has 16 amino acids. The CDR3 DNA follows: TGTGCCAGCAGCTTGAATATCGGAGGGGGCAGAGGTAAAGCTTTCTTT. It encodes CASSLNIGGGRGKAFF.

The gene calls are TRBV6-4 and TRBJ2-3; TRBD1 might be the D (5 bases). The CDR3 covers 19 residues. Trimming pared 8 bases from V and 4 bases from J, leaving 31 bases between. CDR1 and CDR2 (germline): MRHNA, SNTAGT. The DNA for the CDR3 is TGTGCCAGCCCCAACCGCGGCCGGGCAGGGCAGAATTTCGCAGATACGCAGTATTTT. It translates to CASPNRGRAGQNFADTQYF.

This clone has only a few counts. The V and J genes are TRBV15 and TRBJ1-1; a weak D match, TRBD1 (5 bases). With 6 bases removed from V and 10 bases from J, the gap between germline ends came to 27 bases. Per germline, CDR1 LNHNV and CDR2 YYDKDF (reference sequence). CDR3 length: 16 amino acids. The CDR3: CATRTAGKSGAHRAFF. Here the CDR3 DNA reads TGTGCCACCAGGACGGCAGGGAAAAGCGGGGCCCACCGAGCTTTCTTT.

This clone was recorded a few times. CDR3 in amino acids: CASSRTDTLRVSPLHF. Here the CDR3 DNA reads TGTGCCAGCAGCCGGACAGATACCCTCAGGGTGAGTCCCCTCCACTTT. V gene TRBV5-5 combines with J gene TRBJ1-6, with a possible D match to TRBD1 (6 bases). The germline V gene encodes CDR1 SGHKS and CDR2 YYEKEE (reference sequence). There are 16 residues in the CDR3. Between the trimmed V and J ends, which lost 4 bases and 13 bases, there was a span of 24 bases.

This rearrangement joins TRBV15 to TRBJ2-1, with 7 positions matching TRBD2. The CDR3 runs 16 residues. CDR1 LNHNV and CDR2 YYDKDF come from the germline V gene (reference sequence). With 5 bases clipped from V and 9 bases from J, the junction kept 16 bases outside the gene matches. The CDR3 region has the DNA TGTGCCACCAGCCCCGGGGGGATCATCTCGAGTCTTGAGCAGTTCTTC. This codes for CATSPGGIISSLEQFF.

The chain links TRBV6-2 or TRBV6-3 to TRBJ1-1, with no clear D. The V end lost 6 bases, the J end lost 1 base, and 27 bases lay between the germline ends. Germline assignment: CDR1 MNHEY and CDR2 SVGEGT. This CDR3 region has 19 residues. CDR3 sequence reads: CASSFDAWSAGRENTEAFF. The CDR3 DNA reads TGTGCCAGCAGCTTCGATGCATGGTCGGCAGGCCGAGAGAACACTGAAGCTTTCTTT.

J is TRBJ2-5 and V is TRBV2, with D tentatively TRBD2 (6 bases). Germline CDR1 reads SNHLY; CDR2 reads FYNNEI. Trimming removed 5 bases from V and 6 bases from J, with 13 bases in between. The CDR3 covers 13 residues. The CDR3 loop reads CASSRGLSKTQYF. The DNA for the CDR3 is TGTGCCAGCAGTCGAGGACTAAGCAAGACCCAGTACTTC. The whole variable domain, filled in from reference TRBV2 and TRBJ2-5, reads EPEVTQTPSHQVTQMGQEVILRCVPISNHLYFYWYRQILGQKVEFLVSFYNNEISEKSEIFDDQFSVERPDGSNFTLKIRSTKLEDSAMYFCASSRGLSKTQYFGPGTRLLVL.

The chain recombines TRBV28 with TRBJ1-5, with 8 bases aligning to TRBD1. The ends lost 6 bases at V and 6 bases at J; junction bases unmatched: 10. The germline V gene encodes CDR1 MDHEN and CDR2 SYDVKM. The CDR3 loop spans 15 amino acids. The CDR3 region is CASRPPGQGGQPQHF. For the CDR3, the DNA is TGTGCCAGCAGACCTCCCGGACAGGGTGGTCAGCCCCAGCATTTT.

The genes are TRBV27 and TRBJ1-1; TRBD1 might be the D (5 bases). Germline V gives CDR1 MNHEY, CDR2 SMNVEV (reference sequence). V lost 2 bases to trimming and J lost 2 bases, with 12 bases between them. CDR3 size: 15 residues. This CDR3 reads CASSLSRGANTEAFF. CDR3 DNA sequence: TGTGCCAGCAGTTTAAGTAGGGGCGCAAACACTGAAGCTTTCTTT.

V gene TRBV19 combines with J gene TRBJ2-7; unclear D gene. Germline CDR1 LNHDA, CDR2 SQIVND (reference sequence). Trimming left V 3 bases short and J 4 bases short, with 13 bases between. CDR3 size: 14 residues. This chain's CDR3 is CASSIQAQTYEQYF. The CDR3 DNA sequence: TGTGCCAGTAGTATCCAGGCTCAAACTTACGAGCAGTACTTC. Using reference TRBV19 and TRBJ2-7 for the parts outside the CDR3, the full variable domain is DGGITQSPKYLFRKEGQNVTLSCEQNLNHDAMYWYRQDPGQGLRLIYYSQIVNDFQKGDIAEGYSVSREKKESFPLTVTSAQKNPTAFYLCASSIQAQTYEQYFGPGTRLTVT.

The chain carries TRBV7-9 and TRBJ1-6; D is uncertain. Germline CDR1 SEHNR, CDR2 FQNEAQ (reference sequence). CDR3 size: 12 residues. Trimming cost V 5 bases and J 5 bases, with 4 bases left between them. CDR3 loop: CASSQNNSPLHF. CDR3 sequence (DNA): TGTGCCAGCAGCCAAAATAATTCACCCCTCCACTTT. Variable domain in full (rest from reference TRBV7-9 and TRBJ1-6): DTGVSQNPRHKITKRGQNVTFRCDPISEHNRLYWYRQTLGQGPEFLTYFQNEAQLEKSRLLSDRFSAERPKGSFSTLEIQRTEQGDSAMYLCASSQNNSPLHFGNGTRLTVT.